This TCR beta chain is from a study of breast tumors, draining lymph nodes, adjacent tissues. Study findings and constraints: Tumors had less TCR diversity than lymph nodes, more than nontumor tissue.

In TCRdb, the multiplex PCR reads were re-called with MiXCR into one record per CDR3 protein. Of 65,000 to 80,000 distinct CDR3 sequences in the sample, about 21% are singletons; the top ten hold approximately 2.5%. The germline V gene has CDR1 LGHDT and CDR2 YNNKEL (reference sequence). The V end lost 0 bases, the J end lost 4 bases, and 16 bases lay between the germline ends. This CDR3 contains 16 residues. This clonotype was seen a handful of times. The antigen remains undetermined. Samples came from axillary lymph nodes draining the breast cancer. V usage is TRBV3-1 and J usage is TRBJ2-7, with D possibly called TRBD1 or TRBD2 (6 bases each). The clonotype was recovered from a female donor with breast cancer. Some clones in this sample may be carry-over from other donors' samples. Specimen: axillary lymph node tissue. The CDR3 DNA follows: TGTGCCAGCAGCCAAGATCCTTACGGGGGCCGTTACGAGCAGTACTTC. As protein: CASSQDPYGGRYEQYF.